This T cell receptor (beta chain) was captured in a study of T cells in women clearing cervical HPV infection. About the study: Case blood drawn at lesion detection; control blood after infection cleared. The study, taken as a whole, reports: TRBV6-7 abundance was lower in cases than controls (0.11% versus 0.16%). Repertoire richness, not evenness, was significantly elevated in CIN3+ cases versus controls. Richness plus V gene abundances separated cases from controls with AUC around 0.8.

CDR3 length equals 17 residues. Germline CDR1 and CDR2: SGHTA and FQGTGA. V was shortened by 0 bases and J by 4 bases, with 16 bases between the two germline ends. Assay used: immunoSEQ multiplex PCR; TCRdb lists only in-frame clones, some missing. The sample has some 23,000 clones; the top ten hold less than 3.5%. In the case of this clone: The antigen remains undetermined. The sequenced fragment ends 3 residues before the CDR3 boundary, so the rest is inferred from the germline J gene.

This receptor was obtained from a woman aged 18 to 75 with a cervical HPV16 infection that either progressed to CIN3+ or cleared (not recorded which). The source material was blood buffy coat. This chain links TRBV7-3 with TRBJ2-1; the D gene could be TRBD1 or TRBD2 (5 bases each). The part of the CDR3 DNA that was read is TGTGCCAGCAGCTTAACGGAGGTAACAGGAGGATACAATGAG. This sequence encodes CASSLTEVTGGYNE. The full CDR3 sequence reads CASSLTEVTGGYNEQFF.